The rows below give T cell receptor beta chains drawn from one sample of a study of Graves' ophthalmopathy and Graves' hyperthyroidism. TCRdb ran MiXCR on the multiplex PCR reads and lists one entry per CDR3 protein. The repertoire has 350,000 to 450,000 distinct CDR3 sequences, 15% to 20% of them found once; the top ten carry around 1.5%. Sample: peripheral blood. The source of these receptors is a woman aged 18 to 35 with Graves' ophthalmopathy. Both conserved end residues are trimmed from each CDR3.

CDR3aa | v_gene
ATSVRGTGELF | TRBV24-1
ASSLLNRQGYEQY | TRBV27
ASSLDQGSGNTIY | TRBV5-5
ASSEWQATHTGELF | TRBV2
ASSYGGETQY | TRBV6-2/TRBV6-3
ASSQEGLPGYGYT | TRBV4-2
ASSFVTSGLFFEQY | TRBV27
ASSFWEDTGELF | TRBV28
ASTQEGENTEAF | TRBV12-3/TRBV12-4
ASSARGILGQGAKSSGNTIY | TRBV6-4
ASSLGLRTYEQY | TRBV7-2
ASSPPTATNYGYT | TRBV18
ASSLWGEGARSNQPQH | TRBV28
ASSLDGALYGYT | TRBV7-8
SALRPLNTEAF | TRBV20-1
ASSEETGGHQPQH | TRBV6-1
ASSLRRLDRGGGELF | TRBV7-3
ASRRTMVEQY | TRBV27
ASSLGSGAVKVYEQY | TRBV7-6
AWSTGLAVTYEQY | TRBV30
AWRLAGVNTGELF | TRBV30
AGSFEKNTGELF | TRBV12-3/TRBV12-4
ASSQVGGSNQPQH | TRBV6-1
ASSPGLDRGLETQY | TRBV5-1
ASSGQGQETQY | TRBV28
ASTESNTGELF | TRBV6-2/TRBV6-3
ASSRGTGNNSPLH | TRBV18
AGWQGLAGPQETQY | TRBV27
ASSPRQGASYEQY | TRBV28
ASSLGTGYSNTEAF | TRBV28
ASRLQNPGELF | TRBV7-3
ASSSGTSGDQETQY | TRBV6-5
ASSPTGSGANVLT | TRBV25-1